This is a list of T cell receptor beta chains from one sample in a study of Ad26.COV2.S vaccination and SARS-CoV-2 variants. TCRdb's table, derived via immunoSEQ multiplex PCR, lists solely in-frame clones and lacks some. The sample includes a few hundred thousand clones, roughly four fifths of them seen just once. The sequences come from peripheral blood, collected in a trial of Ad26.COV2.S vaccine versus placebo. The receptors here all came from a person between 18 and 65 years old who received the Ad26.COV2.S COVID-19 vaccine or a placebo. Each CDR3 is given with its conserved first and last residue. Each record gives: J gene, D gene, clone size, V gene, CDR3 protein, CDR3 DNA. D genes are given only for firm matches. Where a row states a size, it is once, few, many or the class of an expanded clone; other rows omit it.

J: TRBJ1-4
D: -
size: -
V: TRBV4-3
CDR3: CASSQGGVGEKLFF
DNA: TGCGCCAGCAGCCAAGGAGGGGTAGGGGAAAAACTGTTTTTT

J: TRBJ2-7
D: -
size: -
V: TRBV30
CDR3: CAWSVRPDAYEQYF
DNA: TGTGCCTGGAGTGTTCGGCCCGACGCCTACGAGCAGTACTTC

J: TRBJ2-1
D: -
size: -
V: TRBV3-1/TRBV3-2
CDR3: CASSQVGRSNEQFF
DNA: TGTGCCAGCAGCCAAGTTGGAAGGAGCAATGAGCAGTTCTTC

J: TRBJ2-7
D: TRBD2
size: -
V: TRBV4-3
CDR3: CASSPRREGKDEQYF
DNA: TGCGCCAGCAGCCCGCGAAGGGAGGGGAAGGACGAGCAGTACTTC

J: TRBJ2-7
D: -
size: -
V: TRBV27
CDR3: CASSNRDGSYEQYF
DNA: TGTGCCAGCAGTAACCGGGACGGATCCTACGAGCAGTACTTC

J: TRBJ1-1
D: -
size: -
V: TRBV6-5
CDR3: CASSVLDRNTEAFF
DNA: TGTGCCAGCAGCGTATTGGACAGGAACACTGAAGCTTTCTTT

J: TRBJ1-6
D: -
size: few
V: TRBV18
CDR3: CASSPVQGQLDHF
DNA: TGTGCCAGCTCACCAGTGCAAGGACAGCTTGACCACTTT

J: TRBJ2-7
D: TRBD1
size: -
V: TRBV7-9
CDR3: CASSWDRYYEQYF
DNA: TGTGCCAGCAGCTGGGACAGATACTACGAGCAGTACTTC

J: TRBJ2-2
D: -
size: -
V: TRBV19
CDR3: CASSPARTGELFF
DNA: TGTGCCAGTAGCCCGGCGCGCACCGGGGAGCTGTTTTTT

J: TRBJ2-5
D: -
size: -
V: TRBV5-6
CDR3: CASSSRVEETQYF
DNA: TGTGCCAGCAGCTCCAGGGTAGAAGAGACCCAGTACTTC

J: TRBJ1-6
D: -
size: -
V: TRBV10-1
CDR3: CAPRSRPHPYNSPLHF
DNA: TGCGCACCACGGAGCAGGCCGCATCCCTATAATTCACCCCTCCACTTT

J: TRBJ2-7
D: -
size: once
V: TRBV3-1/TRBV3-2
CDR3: CASSQAAIQGEQYF
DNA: TGTGCCAGCAGCCAAGCGGCTATACAGGGAGAGCAGTACTTC

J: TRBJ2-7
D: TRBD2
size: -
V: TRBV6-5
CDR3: CASSWEGGHEQYF
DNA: TGTGCCAGCAGTTGGGAGGGTGGCCACGAGCAGTACTTC

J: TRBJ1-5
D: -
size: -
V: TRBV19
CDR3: CASSNGDTLRGQPQHF
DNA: TGTGCCAGTAGCAACGGAGACACACTCCGGGGACAGCCCCAGCATTTT

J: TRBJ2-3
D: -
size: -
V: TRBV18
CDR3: CASSPLGRPVSEYF
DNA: TGTGCCAGCTCACCACTGGGACGTCCGGTGTCGGAGTATTTT

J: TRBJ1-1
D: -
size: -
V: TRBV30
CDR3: CAWSVGHPNTEAFF
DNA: TGTGCCTGGAGTGTAGGGCATCCGAACACTGAAGCTTTCTTT

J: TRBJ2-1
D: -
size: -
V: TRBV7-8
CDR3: CASSVQGAGAYNEQFF
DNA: TGTGCCAGCAGCGTTCAGGGGGCGGGGGCTTACAATGAGCAGTTCTTC

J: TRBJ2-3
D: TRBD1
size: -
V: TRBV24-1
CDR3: CATSALTGRKDTQYF
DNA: TGTGCCACCAGTGCCTTGACAGGGAGAAAAGATACGCAGTATTTT